This section outlines one TCR beta chain sequence together with its context. Its antigen is unidentified. The sample comes from a study of blood T cells in healthy people across ages. Whole-study findings and limits: It was not known whether donors were CMV positive (a possible confounder of expanded clonotype changes). Naive T cell percentage and TCR beta diversity correlated strongly.

Sample-barcoded 5' priming and a J-beta primer mix drove a second PCR of roughly 6 to 12 cycles. TCRdb re-analysed the 5' RACE reads in MiXCR, keeping a single row per CDR3 protein. The data hold around 1,900,000 distinct CDR3 sequences, with roughly two fifths observed a single time. With 2 bases removed from V and 0 bases from J, the gap between germline ends came to 3 bases. Germline V gene data show CDR1 as SGHRS and CDR2 as YFSETQ. The CDR3 length is 14 residues. Each of the donors had about 9.9 milliliters of peripheral blood drawn into EDTA-treated Vacutainer tubes. Per sample, extraction of total RNA gave at least 5.5 micrograms in every case.

The clonotype was recovered from a human donor in good health. The sample was blood. The chain carries TRBV5-1 and TRBJ2-6; no firm D call. In DNA form, the CDR3 reads TGCGCCAGCAGCTTTGACTCTGGGGCCAACGTCCTGACTTTC. Amino acid sequence: CASSFDSGANVLTF.